A single sample is the source of the 11 T cell receptor beta chains below, sequenced in a study of T cells in Graves' hyperthyroidism and ophthalmopathy. There were TCR beta CDR3 regions amplified from RNA transcripts. Primed by the HTBI set, a first-round RT-PCR was run on the TCR CDR3. TCRdb ran MiXCR on the multiplex PCR reads and lists one entry per CDR3 protein. The sample lists hundreds of thousands of distinct CDR3 sequences; under 15% were seen once. Input material: blood. The receptors originated from a woman aged 40 to 50 with Graves' ophthalmopathy.

This clonotype was seen repeatedly, ten times or more. DNA for the CDR3: TGCGCCAGCAGCTTGGCCGTGAGCACCGATAATAACTATGGCTACACCTTC. Translating it yields CASSLAVSTDNNYGYTF. The V gene is TRBV5-1, the J gene TRBJ1-2; D is ambiguous. Germline CDR1 reads SGHRS; CDR2 reads YFSETQ. The CDR3 consists of 17 residues. V lost 0 bases and J lost 1, with 16 bases in between.

This clonotype has ten or more counts. This rearrangement joins TRBV7-8 to TRBJ2-5; D not certain. V was shortened by 1 base and J by 5 bases, with 8 bases between the two germline ends. Per germline, CDR1 SGHVS and CDR2 FQNEAQ. This CDR3 is 13 amino acids long. As DNA, the CDR3 is TGTGCCAGCAGCTTAGGCAACAAGGAGACCCAGTACTTC. Protein product: CASSLGNKETQYF. Complete variable domain (other parts from reference TRBV7-8 and TRBJ2-5): GAGVSQSPRYKVAKRGQDVALRCDPISGHVSLFWYQQALGQGPEFLTYFQNEAQLDKSGLPSDRFFAERPEGSVSTLKIQRTQQEDSAVYLCASSLGNKETQYFGPGTRLLVL.

The chain is built from TRBV18 and TRBJ1-2; a possible D gene is TRBD1 (6 bases). This CDR3 is built from 13 residues. Trimming took 2 bases from V and 6 from J, leaving 10 bases between them. Per the germline V gene, CDR1 is KGHSH and CDR2 is LQKENI. CDR3 coding DNA: TGTGCCAGCTCACCATTCGCAGGGGATGGCTACACCTTC. Its translation is CASSPFAGDGYTF.

The J gene is TRBJ2-7, the V gene TRBV5-5, with 7 bases aligning to TRBD1. Looked up from germline, CDR1 is SGHKS and CDR2 is YYEKEE (reference sequence). The ends lost 0 bases at V and 7 bases at J; junction bases unmatched: 7. This CDR3 has 14 amino acids. CDR3 bases: TGTGCCAGCAGCTTGGAAGGGGGCCGCGGTGAGCAGTACTTC. Its protein is CASSLEGGRGEQYF.

This clonotype occurred a few times. V and J are TRBV7-9 and TRBJ2-7; TRBD1 matches at 8 bases. CDR1 is SEHNR, CDR2 FQNEAQ, per germline (reference sequence). The junction had 3 bases not matched to a gene; V was cut back by 2 bases and J by 6 bases. This CDR3 has 13 amino acids. The CDR3 loop is CASSLLQGGEQYF. In nucleotides, the CDR3 is TGTGCCAGCAGCTTATTACAGGGGGGCGAGCAGTACTTC.

This clonotype was seen at least ten times. The gene calls are TRBV2 and TRBJ2-4; TRBD1 might be the D (5 bases). This CDR3 has 14 residues. The ends were cut back, 7 bases at V and 6 bases at J, with 16 bases in the middle. Germline V lookup: CDR1 SNHLY, CDR2 FYNNEI. The CDR3 is CASTQTQGRNIQYF. The CDR3 DNA follows: TGTGCCAGCACTCAAACCCAGGGCAGAAACATTCAGTACTTC.

J is TRBJ1-1 and V is TRBV6-2 or TRBV6-3; D unresolved. Germline V gives CDR1 MNHEY, CDR2 SVGEGT. This CDR3 contains 11 residues. V was trimmed by 10 bases and J by 0 bases, leaving 6 bases between them. The CDR3: CAIRMNTEAFF. The CDR3 nucleotides read TGTGCCATTCGGATGAACACTGAAGCTTTCTTT.

This clonotype was seen many times. The V gene is TRBV12-3 or TRBV12-4, the J gene TRBJ2-7; 9 bases align to TRBD2. The length of the CDR3 is 15 residues. V gave up 2 bases and J gave up 7 bases; unmatched junction bases: 9. CDR3 amino acids: CASSLQVAGGPEQYF. As DNA, the CDR3 is TGTGCCAGCAGTTTACAAGTGGCGGGAGGGCCTGAGCAGTACTTC.

The J gene is TRBJ2-7, the V gene TRBV20-1; 12 nucleotides align to TRBD2. V shed 0 bases, J shed 5 bases, and the junction held 8 bases outside the gene matches. CDR3 size: 16 residues. Looked up from germline, CDR1 is DFQATT and CDR2 is SNEGSKA (reference sequence). The CDR3 reads CSARDTLAGGPHEQYF. In DNA form, the CDR3 reads TGCAGTGCTAGAGATACCCTAGCGGGAGGGCCCCACGAGCAGTACTTC.

This clonotype was seen ten or more times. The chain has TRBV5-1 and TRBJ2-2; 8 bases agree with TRBD2. The V segment lost 0 bases and the J segment 4 bases; nucleotides outside the gene matches: 5. Germline V CDR1 and CDR2: SGHRS, YFSETQ. This CDR3 is built from 16 residues. CDR3 sequence reads: CASSLERGRSTGELFF. In nucleotides, the CDR3 is TGCGCCAGCAGCTTGGAGCGCGGGAGGTCCACCGGGGAGCTGTTTTTT. Using reference TRBV5-1 and TRBJ2-2 for the parts outside the CDR3, the full variable domain is KAGVTQTPRYLIKTRGQQVTLSCSPISGHRSVSWYQQTPGQGLQFLFEYFSETQRNKGNFPGRFSGRQFSNSRSEMNVSTLELGDSALYLCASSLERGRSTGELFFGEGSRLTVL.

This clonotype was counted many times. V and J are TRBV6-1 and TRBJ1-2; no clear D. With 1 base removed from V and 7 bases from J, the gap between germline ends came to 13 bases. In germline, CDR1 is MNHNS, CDR2 SASEGT. The CDR3 is made up of 14 amino acids. The CDR3 nucleotides read TGTGCCAGCAGTGAAGACAGCCCCAAGGGTGGCTACACCTTC. Protein sequence: CASSEDSPKGGYTF.